What follows are 14 T cell receptor beta chains derived from one specimen sequenced in a study of blood T cell repertoires in COVID-19. Sequencing was performed with immunoSEQ multiplex PCR; in TCRdb, only in-frame clones are kept and a portion is missing. This table holds 45,000 to 60,000 clones, about four fifths found once. Sequenced sample: peripheral blood. The receptors stem from a man aged 80 or over with COVID-19, enrolled during active disease.

The chain links TRBV7-2 to TRBJ1-2, with 9 bases fitting TRBD1. CDR1 is SGHTA, CDR2 FQGNSA, per germline. The CDR3 is 14 residues long. V lost 5 bases and J lost 8; bases outside the gene matches: 9. The CDR3 loop is CASSTPGTGLGYTF. CDR3 in DNA: TGTGCCAGCAGCACCCCCGGGACAGGGTTGGGCTACACCTTC.

The CDR3 loop reads CASSFGHGLAGIAETQYF. Here the CDR3 DNA reads TGCGCCAGCAGCTTCGGGCACGGGCTAGCGGGGATAGCAGAGACCCAGTACTTC. The chain recombines TRBV5-1 with TRBJ2-5, with TRBD2 matching over 9 bases. V trimming: 2 bases; J trimming: 4 bases; junction bases outside the gene matches: 15. CDR1 and CDR2 (germline): SGHRS, YFSETQ. The CDR3 is 18 amino acids. Full variable domain (outside the CDR3, taken from reference TRBV5-1 and TRBJ2-5): KAGVTQTPRYLIKTRGQQVTLSCSPISGHRSVSWYQQTPGQGLQFLFEYFSETQRNKGNFPGRFSGRQFSNSRSEMNVSTLELGDSALYLCASSFGHGLAGIAETQYFGPGTRLLVL.

The V call is TRBV30, the J call TRBJ1-5; weak D call: TRBD1 (6 bases). Germline CDR1 reads GTSNPN; CDR2 reads SVGIG (reference sequence). V lost 0 bases to trimming and J lost 5 bases, with 11 bases between them. The CDR3 contains 14 residues. The CDR3 loop reads CAWSVLQGDQPQHF. CDR3 coding DNA: TGTGCCTGGAGTGTCCTACAGGGCGATCAGCCCCAGCATTTT.

Concerning this clone itself: At one end the junction does not follow the germline gene, possibly because of a read error. V usage is TRBV19 and J usage is TRBJ1-5; TRBD1 agrees at 7 bases. Germline loops: CDR1 LNHDA, CDR2 SQIVND (reference sequence). This CDR3 has 15 amino acids. CDR3 residues: CASTEGAPGNQPRHF. CDR3 sequence (DNA): TGTGCCAGTACCGAGGGGGCACCGGGGAATCAGCCCCGGCATTTT.

The chain uses TRBV6-1 and TRBJ1-2; no firm D call. The germline V and J ends were trimmed by 2 bases and 6 bases, with 10 bases remaining between them. The CDR3 consists of 13 residues. CDR1 and CDR2 (germline): MNHNS, SASEGT. DNA for the CDR3: TGTGCCAGCAGTGAAAACAGTCTTAATGGCTACACCTTC. Protein sequence: CASSENSLNGYTF.

The rearrangement uses TRBV3-1 (or the pseudogene TRBV3-2) and TRBJ2-7; TRBD2 agrees at 9 bases. V lost 0 bases to trimming and J lost 7 bases; unmatched junction nucleotides: 7. This CDR3 spans 15 amino acids. Germline assignment: CDR1 LGHDT and CDR2 YNNKEL (reference sequence). The CDR3 sequence: CASSQDPGAGGEQYV. For the CDR3, the DNA is TGTGCCAGCAGCCAAGACCCGGGAGCGGGAGGTGAGCAGTACGTC.

The chain is built from TRBV29-1 and TRBJ1-3; 9 bases map to TRBD1. Germline lookup yields CDR1 SQVTM and CDR2 ANQGSEA. Germline trimming cut 3 bases from V and 7 bases from J; bases unmatched to any gene: 4. This CDR3 spans 13 amino acids. In DNA form, the CDR3 reads TGCAGCGTTGACGCGGGACAGGGTAACACCATATATTTT. Encoded protein: CSVDAGQGNTIYF.

This rearrangement joins TRBV11-2 to TRBJ1-2, with 7 bases aligning to TRBD1. This CDR3 comprises 13 residues. Germline V lookup: CDR1 SGHAT, CDR2 FQNNGV. V lost 5 bases, J lost 4 bases, and 4 bases stayed unmatched. The CDR3 bases are TGTGCCAGCAGCCAGGGACAGAGCTATGGCTACACCTTC. Amino acids: CASSQGQSYGYTF. The full variable domain, completed using reference TRBV11-2 and TRBJ1-2, is EAGVAQSPRYKIIEKRQSVAFWCNPISGHATLYWYQQILGQGPKLLIQFQNNGVVDDSQLPKDRFSAERLKGVDSTLKIQPAKLEDSAVYLCASSQGQSYGYTFGSGTRLTVV.

This chain joins TRBV15 and TRBJ2-5; a weak D match, TRBD2 (6 bases). Per germline, CDR1 LNHNV and CDR2 YYDKDF (reference sequence). The CDR3 has 17 residues. The ends were cut back, 0 bases at V and 5 bases at J, with 19 bases in the middle. CDR3 region: CATSRDIPQGGPETQYF. The CDR3 nucleotides are TGTGCCACCAGCAGAGATATCCCGCAGGGAGGTCCGGAGACCCAGTACTTC.

This sequence joins TRBV15 and TRBJ2-3, with 7 bases aligning to TRBD2. The CDR3 has 14 residues. V lost 6 bases to trimming and J lost 2 bases; unmatched junction nucleotides: 5. CDR1 and CDR2 from the germline V gene are LNHNV and YYDKDF (reference sequence). In DNA, the CDR3 is TGTGCCACCAGGGCTAGCGGAAACACAGATACGCAGTATTTT. Translated, it gives CATRASGNTDTQYF.

This clone was counted between two and nine times. The chain uses TRBV29-1 and TRBJ1-4, with D possibly matching TRBD1 (6 bases). The V end lost 0 bases, the J end lost 8 bases, and 19 bases lay between the germline ends. Germline V gene sequence: CDR1 SQVTM, CDR2 ANQGSEA. The CDR3 is 16 residues long. The CDR3 region has the DNA TGCAGCGTTGAAGATGGTAGGCAGGGGATGGAGGAAAAACTGTTTTTT. It translates to CSVEDGRQGMEEKLFF.

The CDR3, as DNA: TGCGCCAGCAGCCAAGAGGCCACAGAATCCAACTATGGCTACACCTTC. This gives the protein CASSQEATESNYGYTF. V gene TRBV4-3 combines with J gene TRBJ1-2; no definite D call. The CDR3 extends over 16 amino acids. Between the trimmed V and J ends, which lost 0 bases and 2 bases, there was a span of 13 bases. Germline CDR1 LGHNA, CDR2 YSLEER.

This clone was seen only once. The junction and the germline gene differ at one end; a read error may be behind it. The chain carries TRBV19 and TRBJ1-1; no definite D call. This CDR3 contains 12 residues. Germline V gene lookup returns CDR1 LNHDA and CDR2 SQIVND (reference sequence). CDR3 sequence reads: CASSIPSSHPVF. The CDR3 DNA follows: TGTGCCAGTAGTATCCCCTCGTCCCATCCGGTTTTT. The whole variable domain, filled in from reference TRBV19 and TRBJ1-1, reads DGGITQSPKYLFRKEGQNVTLSCEQNLNHDAMYWYRQDPGQGLRLIYYSQIVNDFQKGDIAEGYSVSREKKESFPLTVTSAQKNPTAFYLCASSIPSSHPVFGQGTRLTVV.

V gene TRBV5-1 combines with J gene TRBJ1-1; D unresolved. The CDR3 is 14 amino acids. V was trimmed by 0 bases and J by 5 bases, leaving 11 bases between them. In germline, CDR1 is SGHRS, CDR2 YFSETQ. The CDR3 here is CASSLANGGTEAFF. DNA of the CDR3: TGCGCCAGCAGCTTGGCCAATGGAGGGACTGAAGCTTTCTTT. Drawing the rest from reference TRBV5-1 and TRBJ1-1, the complete variable domain is KAGVTQTPRYLIKTRGQQVTLSCSPISGHRSVSWYQQTPGQGLQFLFEYFSETQRNKGNFPGRFSGRQFSNSRSEMNVSTLELGDSALYLCASSLANGGTEAFFGQGTRLTVV.